Shown below are 10 T cell receptor beta chains from a single sample sequenced in a study of CD8+ T cells in alopecia areata. The authors extracted RNA and reverse transcribed it into cDNA as the sequencing template. Some clones are missing from TCRdb's copy, which holds only in-frame ones; the method was immunoSEQ multiplex PCR. The sample consists of about 56,000 clones, approximately 96% of them appearing once. Sequenced material: CD8+ T cells sorted from blood, taken at week 0. The receptors here all came from a human donor with alopecia areata.

This chain joins TRBV6-1 and TRBJ2-7; D call uncertain. Per germline, CDR1 MNHNS and CDR2 SASEGT. This CDR3 comprises 14 residues. The V end lost 1 base, the J end lost 6 bases, and 13 bases lay between the germline ends. This chain's CDR3 is CASSEGDVTTEQYF. The CDR3 nucleotides are TGTGCCAGCAGTGAAGGTGATGTTACGACCGAGCAGTACTTC.

The chain couples TRBV27 to TRBJ2-3; no definite D call. The CDR3 length is 14 residues. The germline gives CDR1 MNHEY, CDR2 SMNVEV (reference sequence). V lost 4 bases and J lost 4, with 12 bases in between. The CDR3 here is CASSYGSEADTQYF. In DNA, the CDR3 is TGTGCCAGCAGTTATGGATCCGAGGCAGATACGCAGTATTTT.

The chain combines TRBV4-3 with TRBJ2-3; 12 bases are a match to TRBD2. Germline V gene lookup returns CDR1 LGHNA and CDR2 YSLEER. This CDR3 is 17 amino acids long. V trimming: 4 bases; J trimming: 5 bases; junction bases outside the gene matches: 10. The CDR3 here is CASSPYTSGGTRDTQYF. The CDR3, as DNA: TGCGCCAGCAGCCCATACACTAGCGGGGGGACGAGAGATACGCAGTATTTT.

The chain joins TRBV6-4 to TRBJ1-1; D is undetermined. This CDR3 contains 16 residues. Germline lookup yields CDR1 MRHNA and CDR2 SNTAGT. V was shortened by 0 bases and J by 0 bases, with 11 bases between the two germline ends. The CDR3 DNA follows: TGTGCCAGCAGTGACTCAAAGGGCTCGGTGAACACTGAAGCTTTCTTT. It translates to CASSDSKGSVNTEAFF.

This clone was detected once. The rearrangement joins TRBV4-3 to TRBJ2-5, with D possibly being TRBD1 (6 bases). Germline V gene sequence: CDR1 LGHNA, CDR2 YSLEER. The V and J ends lost 4 bases and 5 bases respectively, with 11 bases between them. This CDR3 is 13 amino acids long. CDR3 sequence (DNA): TGCGCCAGCAGCCGCACAGGGACGGAGACCCAGTACTTC. As protein: CASSRTGTETQYF.

J is TRBJ2-3 and V is TRBV18, with D possibly TRBD2 on 5 matching bases. The CDR3 is made up of 16 amino acids. V was cut by 5 bases and J by 4 bases, with 19 bases left in between. Germline V gives CDR1 KGHSH, CDR2 LQKENI. The CDR3 spells CASSSTRTRTADTQYF. The CDR3 DNA reads TGTGCCAGCTCATCAACCCGGACTCGAACAGCAGATACGCAGTATTTT.

V and J are TRBV18 and TRBJ2-5; 13 bases map to TRBD2. Germline V gene sequence: CDR1 KGHSH, CDR2 LQKENI. This CDR3 region has 19 residues. The junction had 12 bases not matched to a gene; V was cut back by 3 bases and J by 2 bases. The CDR3, as DNA: TGTGCCAGCTCACCTCCGACTAGCGGGGGGACTACATTACAAGAGACCCAGTACTTC. It is translated as CASSPPTSGGTTLQETQYF.

The CDR3 DNA reads TGTGCCAGCAGCTTGGGGGGTGGTCACACAGATACGCAGTATTTT. It is translated as CASSLGGGHTDTQYF. This chain uses TRBV7-6 with TRBJ2-3; D might be TRBD2 (6 bases). Trimming took 3 bases from V and 2 from J, leaving 12 bases between them. In germline, CDR1 is SGHVS, CDR2 FNYEAQ. This CDR3 region has 15 residues.

The chain links TRBV29-1 to TRBJ2-1; 12 bases align to TRBD2. The CDR3 is 14 residues long. Germline assignment: CDR1 SQVTM and CDR2 ANQGSEA. V shed 6 bases, J shed 8 bases, and the junction held 8 bases outside the gene matches. The CDR3 protein is CSVQLAGGIHEQFF. The CDR3 coding sequence is TGCAGCGTCCAACTAGCGGGGGGCATCCATGAGCAGTTCTTC.

About this clone itself: At one boundary the junction diverges from the germline segment, which might be a read error. Different DNA sequences within this sample yield the same CDR3. The chain links TRBV4-3 to TRBJ2-2; D may match TRBD1 or TRBD2 (5 bases each). This CDR3 is built from 20 residues. Looked up from germline, CDR1 is LGHNA and CDR2 is YSLEER. The DNA of the CDR3 is TGCGCCAGTAGCCAAGATCTCTCCTTATGGGGGAAGTGGTTTCCCGGGGAGCTGTTTTTT. Its protein is CASSQDLSLWGKWFPGELFF.